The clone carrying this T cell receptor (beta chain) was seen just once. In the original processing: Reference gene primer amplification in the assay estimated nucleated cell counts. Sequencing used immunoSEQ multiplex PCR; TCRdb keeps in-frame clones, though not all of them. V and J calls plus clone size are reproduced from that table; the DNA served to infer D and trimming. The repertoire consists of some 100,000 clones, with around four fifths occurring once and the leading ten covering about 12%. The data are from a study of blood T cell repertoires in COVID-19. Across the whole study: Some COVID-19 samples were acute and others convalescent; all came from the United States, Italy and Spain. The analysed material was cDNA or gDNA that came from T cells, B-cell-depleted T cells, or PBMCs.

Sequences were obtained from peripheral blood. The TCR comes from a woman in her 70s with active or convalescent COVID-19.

CDR3 DNA: TGCGCCAGCAGCCCGCCTGGACAGGGCCAGACCCAGTACTTC. Amino acid sequence: CASSPPGQGQTQYF. The V gene is TRBV4-1, the J gene TRBJ2-5, with 8 nucleotides matching TRBD1. The CDR3 runs 14 residues. Germline V lookup: CDR1 MGHRA, CDR2 YSYEKL. Trimming cost V 4 bases and J 6 bases; bases outside gene matches: 7.